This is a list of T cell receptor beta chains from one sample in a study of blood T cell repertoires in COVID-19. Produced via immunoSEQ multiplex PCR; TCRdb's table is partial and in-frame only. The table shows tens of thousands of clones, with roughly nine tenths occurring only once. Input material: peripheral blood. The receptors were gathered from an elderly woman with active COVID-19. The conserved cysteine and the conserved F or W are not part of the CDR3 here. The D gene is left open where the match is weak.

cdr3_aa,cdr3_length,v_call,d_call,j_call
ASTYPGQGNAEAF,13,TRBV28,TRBD1,TRBJ1-1
ASSYGQLGYT,10,TRBV12-3/TRBV12-4,.,TRBJ1-2
ASSIAGGPYEQY,12,TRBV6-5,TRBD2,TRBJ2-7
ASSFLDTEAF,10,TRBV6-2/TRBV6-3,.,TRBJ1-1
AISEIASGGRDTQY,14,TRBV10-3,.,TRBJ2-3
ASSVRSSYNEQF,12,TRBV19,.,TRBJ2-1
ASSLALRGLTTEAF,14,TRBV28,TRBD1,TRBJ1-1
ASSPDQGKNTEAF,13,TRBV18,.,TRBJ1-1
ASSPTGDIQETQY,13,TRBV7-3,TRBD1,TRBJ2-5
ASSLLSTGELF,11,TRBV12-3/TRBV12-4,.,TRBJ2-2
ASSLDGNYGYT,11,TRBV28,.,TRBJ1-2
ASSLETGSNQPQH,13,TRBV5-1,TRBD1,TRBJ1-5
ASSIDPRSSYEQY,13,TRBV19,.,TRBJ2-7
ASRSGTDTQY,10,TRBV6-5,.,TRBJ2-3
ASTSTSGSSTDTQY,14,TRBV28,TRBD2,TRBJ2-3
ATSRAGTGGREKLF,14,TRBV15,TRBD1,TRBJ1-4
ASKPTGKETQY,11,TRBV6-6,.,TRBJ2-5
ASSAGRGSAGDRSYEQY,17,TRBV9,TRBD2,TRBJ2-7
ATSREADYSNQPQH,14,TRBV15,.,TRBJ1-5
ASSSRTGGTSGSEQF,15,TRBV18,.,TRBJ2-1
ASSMDSSGANVLT,13,TRBV5-4,.,TRBJ2-6
ASTLGDYGYT,10,TRBV6-6,.,TRBJ1-2
ASSSTAPNYGYT,12,TRBV28,.,TRBJ1-2
ASSMGSGESVVEQF,14,TRBV19,.,TRBJ2-1